This is a list of T cell receptor beta chains from one sample in a study of technical replicates of blood from several donors. Method: immunoSEQ multiplex PCR; TCRdb's copy keeps in-frame clones and lacks some. The sample includes under 90,000 clones, approximately 90% of them seen just once. What was sequenced was T cells isolated from PBMCs. All receptors derive from a human donor in good health. Each CDR3 is given with its conserved first and last residue. The D gene is left open where the match is weak. Where a row states a size, it is once, few, many or the class of an expanded clone; other rows omit it.

abundance,j_gene,v_gene,d_gene,CDR3aa,CDR3nt
NA,TRBJ1-2,TRBV29-1,NA,CSVERPEDYYGYTF,TGCAGCGTTGAGCGACCAGAGGATTACTATGGCTACACCTTC
NA,TRBJ1-1,TRBV19,TRBD1,CASNRDRVATEAFF,TGTGCCAGTAACCGGGACAGGGTGGCCACTGAAGCTTTCTTT
NA,TRBJ1-4,TRBV28,NA,CASSWSGSYATNEKLFF,TGTGCCAGCAGTTGGTCCGGGAGTTATGCAACTAATGAAAAACTGTTTTTT
once,TRBJ1-2,TRBV29-1,NA,CSVGSPGTSYGYTF,TGCAGCGTTGGATCCCCAGGGACTAGCTATGGCTACACCTTC
NA,TRBJ1-5,TRBV30,TRBD1,CAWSARFGGTGGDQPQHF,TGTGCCTGGAGTGCCCGATTTGGGGGGACAGGGGGCGATCAGCCCCAGCATTTT
once,TRBJ2-7,TRBV6-5,TRBD1,CASRNYRGKVDEQYF,TGTGCCAGCAGAAACTACAGGGGCAAGGTAGACGAGCAGTACTTC
NA,TRBJ2-7,TRBV7-8,TRBD1,CASSSGQGGEQYF,TGTGCCAGCAGCTCGGGACAGGGCGGCGAGCAGTACTTC
NA,TRBJ1-6,TRBV28,TRBD1,CASSFDRVGNSPLHF,TGTGCCAGCAGTTTCGACAGGGTGGGAAATTCACCCCTCCACTTT
NA,TRBJ2-5,TRBV18,TRBD1,CASSPRPDRQETQYF,TGTGCCAGCTCACCACGCCCGGACAGGCAAGAGACCCAGTACTTC
NA,TRBJ2-5,TRBV28,TRBD2,CASSLGTSPETQYF,TGTGCCAGCAGTTTAGGGACTAGCCCCGAGACCCAGTACTTC
NA,TRBJ1-4,TRBV11-2,NA,CASSLDVDRTLFF,TGTGCCAGCAGCTTAGATGTGGACAGAACACTGTTTTTT
NA,TRBJ2-7,TRBV11-3,TRBD1,CASSLTGTGGYEQYF,TGTGCCAGCAGCTTAACCGGGACAGGGGGCTACGAGCAGTACTTC
NA,TRBJ1-2,TRBV9,NA,CASSGQLTGTIYGYTF,TGTGCCAGCAGCGGACAGCTCACCGGCACTATCTATGGCTACACCTTC
NA,TRBJ2-7,TRBV5-5,NA,CASRYPGQKGEQYF,TGTGCCAGCAGATATCCGGGACAAAAGGGCGAGCAGTACTTC
NA,TRBJ1-6,TRBV7-5,NA,CVRSSRTGPNSPLHF,TGTGTCAGAAGCTCCAGGACAGGTCCGAATTCACCCCTCCACTTT
NA,TRBJ2-5,TRBV7-2,NA,CASSPGQARETQYF,TGTGCCAGCAGCCCTGGCCAGGCCAGAGAGACCCAGTACTTC
NA,TRBJ2-5,TRBV5-1,NA,CASSLGLLPNQETQYF,TGCGCCAGCAGCTTGGGACTCCTACCGAACCAAGAGACCCAGTACTTC
NA,TRBJ2-3,TRBV28,TRBD1,CATYLMGQGAVDTQYF,TGTGCCACCTATCTAATGGGACAGGGGGCTGTAGATACGCAGTATTTT
NA,TRBJ1-3,TRBV5-1,NA,CASSHERGNTIYF,TGCGCCAGCAGCCATGAACGGGGAAACACCATATATTTT
once,TRBJ2-1,TRBV2,TRBD2,CASRGLAGGHEQFF,TGTGCCAGCAGGGGACTAGCGGGGGGCCATGAGCAGTTCTTC
few,TRBJ1-2,TRBV28,TRBD1,CASSLGGQGTGGYTF,TGTGCCAGCAGTTTAGGGGGACAGGGAACGGGTGGCTACACCTTC
NA,TRBJ1-1,TRBV5-6,NA,CASSPGVGGMNTEAFF,TGTGCCAGCAGCCCGGGGGTGGGGGGTATGAACACTGAAGCTTTCTTT
NA,TRBJ1-5,TRBV25-1,NA,CASSDYDSSNQPQHF,TGTGCCAGCAGTGACTATGACAGTAGCAATCAGCCCCAGCATTTT
NA,TRBJ1-2,TRBV28,NA,CASSPRIYTLYGYTF,TGTGCCAGCAGCCCTAGGATTTATACTTTATATGGCTACACCTTC
NA,TRBJ2-7,TRBV5-6,TRBD1,CASSLGTANEQYF,TGTGCCAGCAGCTTAGGGACAGCAAACGAGCAGTACTTC
once,TRBJ1-1,TRBV5-4,TRBD1,CASSLDRAPNTEAFF,TGTGCCAGCAGCTTAGACAGGGCCCCTAACACTGAAGCTTTCTTT
NA,TRBJ2-1,TRBV9,NA,CASSADRENEQFF,TGTGCCAGCAGCGCCGACCGGGAGAATGAGCAGTTCTTC
NA,TRBJ2-1,TRBV6-5,NA,CASKEGRTLYNEQFF,TGTGCCAGCAAGGAGGGCCGAACCCTATACAATGAGCAGTTCTTC
NA,TRBJ2-1,TRBV29-1,NA,CSVSQGYNEQFF,TGCAGCGTTAGTCAGGGCTACAATGAGCAGTTCTTC
NA,TRBJ1-2,TRBV6-5,NA,CASYGQPGGYTF,TGTGCCAGTTATGGACAGCCTGGTGGCTACACCTTC
NA,TRBJ1-2,TRBV27,NA,CASSSSNAPNYGYTF,TGTGCCAGCAGTTCGAGTAACGCTCCTAACTATGGCTACACCTTC
once,TRBJ1-4,TRBV6-1,NA,CASTFRGDEKLFF,TGTGCCAGCACTTTTAGGGGTGATGAAAAACTGTTTTTT
once,TRBJ2-5,TRBV27,NA,CASGLGGAETQYF,TGTGCCAGCGGCCTGGGGGGGGCAGAGACCCAGTACTTC
NA,TRBJ2-7,TRBV2,TRBD1,CASTLTGGTYEQYF,TGTGCCAGCACGTTGACAGGGGGGACCTACGAGCAGTACTTC
NA,TRBJ1-2,TRBV10-2,TRBD1,CASYGVQTGDSYGYTF,TGCGCCAGCTATGGGGTACAGACAGGGGATTCCTATGGCTACACCTTC
NA,TRBJ2-7,TRBV4-1,TRBD1,CASSQYSGQDSYEQYF,TGCGCCAGCAGCCAATACTCGGGACAGGACTCCTACGAGCAGTACTTC
NA,TRBJ2-2,TRBV12-5,TRBD1,CASGLAKTGEINTGELFF,TGTGCTAGTGGTTTGGCAAAAACAGGGGAAATTAACACCGGGGAGCTGTTTTTT
NA,TRBJ2-7,TRBV5-1,NA,CASSYLQPDSRDEQYF,TGCGCCAGCAGCTACCTACAACCTGACAGTCGGGACGAGCAGTACTTC
NA,TRBJ2-7,TRBV28,TRBD1,CASSWDRGQLEQYF,TGTGCCAGCAGTTGGGACAGGGGGCAATTGGAGCAGTACTTC
NA,TRBJ1-1,TRBV4-2,NA,CASSQDSPTGEAFF,TGTGCCAGCAGCCAAGACAGCCCGACAGGAGAAGCTTTCTTT
NA,TRBJ2-7,TRBV19,NA,CASTDSSKQYF,TGTGCCAGTACTGACTCGTCCAAGCAGTACTTC
NA,TRBJ2-2,TRBV10-2,NA,CASRPISGELFF,TGCGCCAGCAGACCGATCAGCGGGGAGCTGTTTTTT
NA,TRBJ2-7,TRBV5-8,NA,CASSLTDREQYF,TGTGCCAGCAGCTTGACCGACAGGGAGCAGTACTTC
NA,TRBJ1-2,TRBV5-6,NA,CASSALGHDLNYGYTF,TGTGCCAGCAGCGCCCTAGGACACGACCTCAACTATGGCTACACCTTC
NA,TRBJ1-2,TRBV2,NA,CASSEYREYGYTF,TGTGCCAGCAGTGAATACAGGGAGTATGGCTACACCTTC
NA,TRBJ2-1,TRBV4-2,TRBD2,CASSQDSGSTSYNEQFF,TGTGCCAGCAGCCAAGATAGCGGGAGTACCTCCTACAATGAGCAGTTCTTC
NA,TRBJ1-5,TRBV4-1,TRBD1,CASSQETGVKGQPQHF,TGCGCCAGCAGCCAAGAAACAGGGGTAAAAGGTCAGCCCCAGCATTTT
NA,TRBJ1-6,TRBV11-2,NA,CASSLPRSRNSPLHF,TGTGCCAGCAGCTTGCCTCGGAGTAGGAATTCACCCCTCCACTTT
NA,TRBJ2-5,TRBV12-5,TRBD2,CASGLVRGGQETQYF,TGTGCTAGTGGTTTGGTACGCGGGGGCCAAGAGACCCAGTACTTC
NA,TRBJ1-5,TRBV19,NA,CASTSGGVAHSNQPQHF,NA
NA,TRBJ2-5,TRBV13,NA,CASGPGQGQETQYF,TGTGCCAGTGGGCCTGGGCAGGGACAAGAGACCCAGTACTTC
NA,TRBJ1-5,TRBV19,NA,CASTPQGGGNGPQHF,TGTGCCAGTACCCCCCAGGGAGGCGGGAATGGGCCCCAGCATTTT
NA,TRBJ2-1,TRBV6-5,NA,CASRLGSYNEQFF,TGTGCCAGCAGACTAGGGTCCTACAATGAGCAGTTCTTC
NA,TRBJ2-3,TRBV14,NA,CASSLPGTDTQYF,TGTGCCAGCAGCCTACCAGGCACAGATACGCAGTATTTT
NA,TRBJ2-2,TRBV6-6,TRBD2,CASSYQLRGAGELFF,TGTGCCAGCAGTTATCAGCTGCGGGGGGCCGGGGAGCTGTTTTTT
NA,TRBJ1-5,TRBV30,TRBD1,CAWSGGTGSYQPQHF,TGTGCCTGGTCAGGTGGGACAGGGTCGTATCAGCCCCAGCATTTT
once,TRBJ2-7,TRBV9,NA,CASSVALGAIEQYF,TGTGCCAGCAGCGTAGCCCTTGGGGCGATCGAGCAGTACTTC